The 4 T cell receptor beta chains given below trace back to one sample, sequenced in a study of T-cell memory formation after mild COVID-19. TCRdb analysed the 5' RACE reads with MiXCR anew, one entry per CDR3 protein. The data contain about 400,000 distinct CDR3 sequences, approximately 15% of them seen just once; the ten biggest clones take up around 22%. The sequencing sample was made of PBMCs or a T cell subset sorted from them (not recorded which). The receptor source for this set is a man younger than 30 who had mild COVID-19 (a few samples of this study predate the infection). Cell type and time point are not known.

This clonotype was recorded many times. J is TRBJ2-5 and V is TRBV6-1; 7 nucleotides line up with TRBD1. V shed 0 bases, J shed 2 bases, and the junction held 6 bases outside the gene matches. CDR1 and CDR2 (germline): MNHNS, SASEGT. The CDR3 spans 16 residues. This chain's CDR3 is CASSEAPQGPQETQYF. DNA of the CDR3: TGTGCCAGCAGTGAAGCCCCACAGGGGCCTCAAGAGACCCAGTACTTC.

This clonotype was counted at least ten times. The CDR3 nucleotides are TGCGCCAGCATCCCCGGGACGGAGTCCTACGAGCAGTACGTC. Amino acid sequence: CASIPGTESYEQYV. This chain joins TRBV5-1 and TRBJ2-7, with D possibly called TRBD1 or TRBD2 (5 bases each). Looked up from germline, CDR1 is SGHRS and CDR2 is YFSETQ. This CDR3 is 14 amino acids long. The V end lost 6 bases, the J end lost 1 base, and 14 bases lay between the germline ends.

This chain uses TRBV20-1 with TRBJ2-3; D not resolved. With 1 base removed from V and 2 bases from J, the gap between germline ends came to 7 bases. Per germline, CDR1 DFQATT and CDR2 SNEGSKA (reference sequence). There are 13 residues in the CDR3. The DNA of the CDR3 is TGCAGTGCTAGAGGCTCCTACACAGATACGCAGTATTTT. It specifies CSARGSYTDTQYF.

This clonotype was picked up a small number of times. This sequence joins TRBV7-9 and TRBJ2-7; D possibly corresponds to TRBD1 (6 bases). This CDR3 is built from 16 residues. Per the germline V gene, CDR1 is SEHNR and CDR2 is FQNEAQ (reference sequence). V was cut by 1 base and J by 3 bases, with 16 bases left in between. In DNA form, the CDR3 reads TGTGCCAGCAGCTTAGTTCTGGGGGACACCTACTACGAGCAGTACTTC. Its protein is CASSLVLGDTYYEQYF.